Sequencing of this T cell receptor beta chain was carried out in a study of response to subunit inactivated influenza vaccine. Points on this clonotype: The target antigen is unknown.

TCRdb reprocessed the RT-PCR reads with MiXCR, giving one entry per CDR3 protein. In the table there are approximately 700,000 distinct CDR3 sequences, approximately 14% of which are singletons. Findings of the study overall: Researchers suggested that each seasonal influenza vaccination recruits few new T cells.

Trimming took off 4 bases at V and 3 bases at J, with 15 bases between the two ends. CDR3 length equals 16 residues. CDR1 is LGHNA, CDR2 YSLEER, per germline. Specimen: PBMCs from blood, collected roughly 13 days after vaccination. The chain links TRBV4-3 to TRBJ2-2, with D unresolved. This TCR was sampled from a man between 50 and 59 years old who received an inactivated influenza vaccine. The CDR3 loop is CASSPRRDKHTGELFF. CDR3 bases: TGCGCCAGCAGCCCACGCCGAGACAAACACACCGGGGAGCTGTTTTTT.